The entry below gives a single T cell receptor beta chain sequence along with its context. Its specificity is unknown. These data come from a study of cytomegalovirus exposure and HLA in healthy donors. Notes on the study in general: Cytomegalovirus association was assigned to 150 to 200 TCR beta chains.

Use of 60 Vbeta and 13 Jbeta primers characterized the PCR. Generated by immunoSEQ multiplex PCR, the TCRdb table keeps only in-frame clones and is missing some. The sample gives around 100,000 clones, 60% to 70% of which show up once; 3% to 4% is in the top ten. The material sequenced was PBMCs. The clonotype originates from a woman aged 45 to 65 in good health and CMV-seronegative.

The CDR3 DNA follows: TGTGCCAGCAGCCCCTCGGACAGGCCGAGCTACGAGCAGTACTTC. Translated: CASSPSDRPSYEQYF. The V and J genes are TRBV7-9 and TRBJ2-7; 7 nucleotides agree with TRBD1. CDR1 SEHNR and CDR2 FQNEAQ come from the germline V gene (reference sequence). This CDR3 region has 15 residues. The ends lost 5 bases at V and 3 bases at J; junction bases unmatched: 10. The full variable domain, completed using reference TRBV7-9 and TRBJ2-7, is DTGVSQNPRHKITKRGQNVTFRCDPISEHNRLYWYRQTLGQGPEFLTYFQNEAQLEKSRLLSDRFSAERPKGSFSTLEIQRTEQGDSAMYLCASSPSDRPSYEQYFGPGTRLTVT.